Here is one T cell receptor beta chain with its context. At one of its ends the junction is not consistent with the germline gene, which may arise from a read error. In the source study's methods: By means of reference gene primer amplification, nucleated cell counts were estimated. Profiling relied on immunoSEQ multiplex PCR, and the TCRdb table lists in-frame clones only, not all of them. V, J and clone size derive from that table, while D and trimming were established from the DNA sequence. The sample consists of approximately 290,000 clones, roughly nine tenths of them appearing once. The record originates from a study of blood T cell repertoires in COVID-19. The wider study: The United States, Italy and Spain were the sources of the acute and convalescent COVID-19 samples. PBMCs, B-cell-depleted T cells, or T cells were the source of the cDNA or gDNA that made up the material.

This CDR3 is 15 amino acids long. Germline-derived CDR1 and CDR2 are MNHEY and SVGAGI. Source material: peripheral blood. This rearrangement joins TRBV6-5 to TRBJ2-1; tentative D call: TRBD2 (7 bases). The sequence derives from a woman under 40 with COVID-19, enrolled during active disease. The CDR3 nucleotides are TGTGCCAGCAGCTACTTCGGGGGAGGGGGGAATGAGCAGTTCTTC. Protein: CASSYFGGGGNEQFF.